Reported below is one T cell receptor (beta chain). Germline V gene lookup returns CDR1 GTSNPN and CDR2 SVGIG (reference sequence). Trimming removed 0 bases from V and 3 bases from J; junction bases left unmatched: 10. There are 18 residues in the CDR3. The data derive from a study of blood T cell repertoires in COVID-19. About the research overall: Whether acute or convalescent, the COVID-19 samples came from the United States, Italy and Spain. The analysed material was cDNA or gDNA that came from T cells, B-cell-depleted T cells, or PBMCs.

In the original analysis: The authors estimated nucleated cell counts from reference gene primer amplification. Method: immunoSEQ multiplex PCR; TCRdb's copy keeps in-frame clones and lacks some. The V and J calls and the clone size are those of that table, but D and trimming were determined from the DNA. The table has approximately 110,000 clones, approximately 81% seen once. The material sequenced was peripheral blood. V gene TRBV30 combines with J gene TRBJ2-1, with 11 bases matching TRBD2. The clonotype comes from a human donor in a cohort sampled during active COVID-19. The DNA of the CDR3 is TGTGCCTGGAGTGTGAGGCTAGCGGGGGGCGGACGCTACAATGAGCAGTTCTTC. This translates into CAWSVRLAGGGRYNEQFF.